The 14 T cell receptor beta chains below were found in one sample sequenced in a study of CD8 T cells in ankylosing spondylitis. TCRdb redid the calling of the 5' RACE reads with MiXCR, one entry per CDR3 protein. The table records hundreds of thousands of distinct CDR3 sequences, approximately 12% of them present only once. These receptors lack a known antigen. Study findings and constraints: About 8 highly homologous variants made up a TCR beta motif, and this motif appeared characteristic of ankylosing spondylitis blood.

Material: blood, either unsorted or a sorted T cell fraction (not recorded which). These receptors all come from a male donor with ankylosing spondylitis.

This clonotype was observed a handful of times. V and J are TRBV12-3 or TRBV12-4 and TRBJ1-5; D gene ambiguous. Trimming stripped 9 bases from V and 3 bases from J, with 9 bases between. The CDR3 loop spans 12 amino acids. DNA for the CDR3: TGTGCCAGTGGACGGTACAATCAGCCCCAGCATTTT. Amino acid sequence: CASGRYNQPQHF.

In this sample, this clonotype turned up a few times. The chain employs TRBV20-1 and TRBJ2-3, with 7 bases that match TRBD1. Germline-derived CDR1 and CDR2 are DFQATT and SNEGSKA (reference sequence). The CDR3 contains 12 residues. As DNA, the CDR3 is TGCAGCTACAGGGGATGGGCAGATACGCAGTATTTT. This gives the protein CSYRGWADTQYF.

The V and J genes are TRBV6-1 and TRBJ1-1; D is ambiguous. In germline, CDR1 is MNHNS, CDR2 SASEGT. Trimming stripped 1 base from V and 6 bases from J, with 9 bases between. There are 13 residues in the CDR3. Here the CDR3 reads CASSEDPVSEAFF. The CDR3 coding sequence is TGTGCCAGCAGTGAAGACCCGGTCTCTGAAGCTTTCTTT.

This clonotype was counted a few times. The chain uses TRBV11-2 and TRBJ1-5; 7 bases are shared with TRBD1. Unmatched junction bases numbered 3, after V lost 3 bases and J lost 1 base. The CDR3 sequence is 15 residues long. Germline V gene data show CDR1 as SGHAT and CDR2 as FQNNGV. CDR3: CASSFWGQSNQPQHF. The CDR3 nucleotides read TGTGCCAGCAGCTTTTGGGGACAGAGCAATCAGCCCCAGCATTTT.

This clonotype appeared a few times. The CDR3 sequence is CSARGQGMDYGYTF. The CDR3 region has the DNA TGCAGTGCTAGAGGACAGGGAATGGACTATGGCTACACCTTC. This chain links TRBV20-1 with TRBJ1-2, with 7 bases identical to TRBD1. V was pared by 1 base and J by 3 bases, with 5 bases of the junction left unmatched. The CDR3 sequence is 14 residues long. CDR1 is DFQATT, CDR2 SNEGSKA, per germline (reference sequence).

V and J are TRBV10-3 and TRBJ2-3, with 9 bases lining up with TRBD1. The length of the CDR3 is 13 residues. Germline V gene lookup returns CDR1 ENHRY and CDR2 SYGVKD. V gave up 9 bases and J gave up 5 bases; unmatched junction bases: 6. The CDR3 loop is CAIAGTGRDTQYF. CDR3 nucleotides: TGTGCCATTGCCGGGACAGGGAGAGATACGCAGTATTTT.

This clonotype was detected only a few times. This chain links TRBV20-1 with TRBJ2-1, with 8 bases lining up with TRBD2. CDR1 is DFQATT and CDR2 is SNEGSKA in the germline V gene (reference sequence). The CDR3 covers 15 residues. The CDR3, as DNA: TGCAGCCCCTCCTCCCCGGGAGGGGGTTACAATGAGCAGTTCTTC. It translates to CSPSSPGGGYNEQFF.

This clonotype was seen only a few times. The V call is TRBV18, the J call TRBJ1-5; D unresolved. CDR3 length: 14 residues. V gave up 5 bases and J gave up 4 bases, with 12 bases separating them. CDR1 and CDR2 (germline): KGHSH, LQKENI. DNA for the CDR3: TGTGCCAGCTCATCCGCGACCGAAAATCAGCCCCAGCATTTT. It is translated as CASSSATENQPQHF.

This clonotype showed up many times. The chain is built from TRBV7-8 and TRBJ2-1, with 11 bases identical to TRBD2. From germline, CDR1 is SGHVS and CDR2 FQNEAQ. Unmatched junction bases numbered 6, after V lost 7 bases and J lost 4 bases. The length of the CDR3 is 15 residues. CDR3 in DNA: TGTGCCAGCACCACGGGACTAGCGGATTACAATGAGCAGTTCTTC. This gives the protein CASTTGLADYNEQFF.

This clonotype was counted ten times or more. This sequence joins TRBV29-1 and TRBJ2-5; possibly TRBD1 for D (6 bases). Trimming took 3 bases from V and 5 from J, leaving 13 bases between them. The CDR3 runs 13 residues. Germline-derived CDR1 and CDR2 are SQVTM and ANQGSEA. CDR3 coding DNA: TGCAGCGTTGATTTGGGGGCAACGGAGACCCAGTACTTC. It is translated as CSVDLGATETQYF.

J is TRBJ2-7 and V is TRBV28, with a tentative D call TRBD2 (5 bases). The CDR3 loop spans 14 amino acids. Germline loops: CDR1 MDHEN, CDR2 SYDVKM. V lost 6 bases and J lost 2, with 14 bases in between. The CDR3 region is CASSRPGSTYEQYF. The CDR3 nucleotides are TGTGCCAGCAGCAGACCGGGGTCAACCTACGAGCAGTACTTC.

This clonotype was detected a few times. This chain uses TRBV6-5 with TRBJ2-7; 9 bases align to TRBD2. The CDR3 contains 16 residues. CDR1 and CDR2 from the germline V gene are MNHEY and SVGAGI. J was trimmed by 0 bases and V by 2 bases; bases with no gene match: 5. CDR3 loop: CASSYLGLARSYEQYF. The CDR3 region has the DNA TGTGCCAGCAGTTACCTAGGACTAGCGCGCTCCTACGAGCAGTACTTC.

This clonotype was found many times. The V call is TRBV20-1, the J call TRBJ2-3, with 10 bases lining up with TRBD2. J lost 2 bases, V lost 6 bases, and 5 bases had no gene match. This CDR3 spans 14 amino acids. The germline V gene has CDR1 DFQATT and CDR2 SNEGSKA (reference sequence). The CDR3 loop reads CSAPLAGNTDTQYF. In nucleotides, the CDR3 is TGCAGTGCCCCACTAGCGGGGAACACAGATACGCAGTATTTT.

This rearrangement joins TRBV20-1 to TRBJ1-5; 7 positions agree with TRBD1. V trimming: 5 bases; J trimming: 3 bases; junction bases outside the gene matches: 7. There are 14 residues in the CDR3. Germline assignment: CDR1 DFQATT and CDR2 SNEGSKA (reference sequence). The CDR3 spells CSASRGLLNQPQHF. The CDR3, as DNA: TGCAGTGCTTCAAGGGGGCTGCTCAATCAGCCCCAGCATTTT.